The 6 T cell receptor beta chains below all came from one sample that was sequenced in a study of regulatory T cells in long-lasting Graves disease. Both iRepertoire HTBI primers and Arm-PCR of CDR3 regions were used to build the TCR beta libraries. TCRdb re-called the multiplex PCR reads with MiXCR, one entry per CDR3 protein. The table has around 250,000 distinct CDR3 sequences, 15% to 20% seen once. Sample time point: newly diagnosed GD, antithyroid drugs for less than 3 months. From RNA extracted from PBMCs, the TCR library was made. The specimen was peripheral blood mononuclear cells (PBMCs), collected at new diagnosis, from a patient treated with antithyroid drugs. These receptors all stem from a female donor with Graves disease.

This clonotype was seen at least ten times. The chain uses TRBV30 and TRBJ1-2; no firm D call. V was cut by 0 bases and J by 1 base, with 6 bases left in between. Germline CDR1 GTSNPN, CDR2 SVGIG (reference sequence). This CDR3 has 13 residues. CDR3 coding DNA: TGTGCCTGGAGTGTACGGGATAACTATGGCTACACCTTC. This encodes CAWSVRDNYGYTF. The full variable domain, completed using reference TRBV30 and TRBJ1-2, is SQTIHQWPATLVQPVGSPLSLECTVEGTSNPNLYWYRQAAGRGLQLLFYSVGIGQISSEVPQNLSASRPQDRQFILSSKKLLLSDSGFYLCAWSVRDNYGYTFGSGTRLTVV.

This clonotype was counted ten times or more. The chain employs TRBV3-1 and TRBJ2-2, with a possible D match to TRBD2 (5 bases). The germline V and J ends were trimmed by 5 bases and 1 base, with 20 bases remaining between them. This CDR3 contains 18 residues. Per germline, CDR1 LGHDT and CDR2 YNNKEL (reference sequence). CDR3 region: CASSSPSRLAKNTGELFF. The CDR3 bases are TGTGCCAGCAGCTCCCCCTCGAGGTTAGCGAAGAACACCGGGGAGCTGTTTTTT. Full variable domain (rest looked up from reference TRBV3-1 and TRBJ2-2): DTAVSQTPKYLVTQMGNDKSIKCEQNLGHDTMYWYKQDSKKFLKIMFSYNNKELIINETVPNRFSPKSPDKAHLNLHINSLELGDSAVYFCASSSPSRLAKNTGELFFGEGSRLTVL.

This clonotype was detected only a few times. The CDR3 region is CASSFLAGQGAGETQYF. The CDR3 DNA sequence: TGTGCCAGCAGTTTCCTAGCGGGACAGGGGGCAGGGGAGACCCAGTACTTC. The chain carries TRBV27 and TRBJ2-5; TRBD1 aligns across 12 bases. With 3 bases clipped from V and 5 bases from J, the junction kept 10 bases outside the gene matches. The CDR3 length is 17 residues. Germline CDR1 is MNHEY and CDR2 is SMNVEV (reference sequence).

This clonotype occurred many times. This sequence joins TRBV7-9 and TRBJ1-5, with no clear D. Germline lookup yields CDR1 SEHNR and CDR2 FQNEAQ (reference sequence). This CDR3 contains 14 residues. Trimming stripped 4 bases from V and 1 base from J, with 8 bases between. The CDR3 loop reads CASSYSESNQPQHF. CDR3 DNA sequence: TGTGCCAGCAGCTACAGTGAAAGCAATCAGCCCCAGCATTTT.

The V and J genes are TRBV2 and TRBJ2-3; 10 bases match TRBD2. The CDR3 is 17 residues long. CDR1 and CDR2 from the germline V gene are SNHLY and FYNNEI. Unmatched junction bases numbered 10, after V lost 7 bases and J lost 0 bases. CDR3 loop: CASNPTSGLPSTDTQYF. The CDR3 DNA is TGTGCCAGCAACCCGACTAGCGGGCTCCCTAGCACAGATACGCAGTATTTT.

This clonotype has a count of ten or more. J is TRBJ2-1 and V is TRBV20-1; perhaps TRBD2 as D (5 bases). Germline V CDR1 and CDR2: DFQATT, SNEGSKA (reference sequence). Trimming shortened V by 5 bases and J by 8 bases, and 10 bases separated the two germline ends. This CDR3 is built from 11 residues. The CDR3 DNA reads TGCAGTGCTTCTTGGGGAGATGAGCAGTTCTTC. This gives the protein CSASWGDEQFF.